This entry describes one TCR beta chain. This record belongs to a study of blood T cell repertoires in COVID-19. Study information: Material from acute and convalescent COVID-19 was sourced from the United States, Italy and Spain. Sources were T cells, B-cell-depleted T cells, or PBMCs; the material itself was cDNA or gDNA.

Germline assignment: CDR1 MNHEY and CDR2 SMNVEV (reference sequence). This CDR3 is built from 16 residues. V was shortened by 6 bases and J by 0 bases, with 16 bases between the two germline ends. Profiling relied on immunoSEQ multiplex PCR, and the TCRdb table lists in-frame clones only, not all of them. The table has 380,000 or so clones, around 90% seen once. Those who participated ranged in age from roughly 18 to 89 years and resided in approximately 23 US areas. Cohort assignment relied on participant-reported clinical history. The sample consisted of PBMCs or T cells enriched from blood (not recorded which). The receptor comes from a middle-aged woman with acute COVID-19. V is TRBV27 and J is TRBJ2-3, with D possibly matching TRBD1 (6 bases). The CDR3: CASRKDWDKSTDTQYF. CDR3 bases: TGTGCCAGCAGAAAAGACTGGGACAAGAGCACAGATACGCAGTATTTT.